These 9 T cell receptor beta chains were all obtained from the same sample, sequenced in a study of blood T cell repertoires in COVID-19. This table comes from immunoSEQ multiplex PCR, and its TCRdb copy is limited to in-frame clones, with some not included. The sample lists more than 95,000 clones, approximately 91% occurring once. The sample consisted of peripheral blood. These receptor sequences come from a woman aged 80 or over with acute or convalescent COVID-19.

This clone was observed a few times. This chain uses TRBV12-5 with TRBJ1-2; 9 bases are shared with TRBD1. The CDR3 contains 15 residues. Trimming took 1 base from V and 3 from J; bases not matched to a gene: 3. Looked up from germline, CDR1 is LGHNT and CDR2 is FRNRAP. The CDR3 DNA is TGTGCTAGTGGTTTGGAAACAGGGGGCTACTATGGCTACACCTTC. It encodes CASGLETGGYYGYTF.

This clone was recorded once. The chain carries TRBV5-3 and TRBJ1-5, with 7 positions matching TRBD1. TRBV5-3 is annotated as an ORF whose role is uncertain. The J segment lost 3 bases and the V segment lost 3 bases, leaving 3 bases of the junction unmatched. The CDR3 is 14 residues long. In DNA, the CDR3 is TGTGCCAGAAGCTCAGACAGGGTCAATCAGCCCCAGCATTTT. This encodes CARSSDRVNQPQHF.

The rearrangement links TRBV2 to TRBJ1-6, with 7 bases matching TRBD1. The CDR3 spans 16 residues. Germline trimming cut 3 bases from V and 6 bases from J; bases unmatched to any gene: 8. CDR1 and CDR2 (germline): SNHLY, FYNNEI. The CDR3 spells CASSDRGGGRNSPLHF. CDR3 sequence (DNA): TGTGCCAGCAGTGATCGTGGAGGGGGCCGTAATTCACCCCTCCACTTT.

V usage is TRBV7-9 and J usage is TRBJ2-1, with D unclear. Trimming removed 0 bases from V and 0 bases from J, with 15 bases in between. The CDR3 has 18 residues. Germline loops: CDR1 SEHNR, CDR2 FQNEAQ (reference sequence). The CDR3 loop reads CASSLAASSFSSYNEQFF. The CDR3 DNA is TGTGCCAGCAGCTTAGCCGCATCGTCCTTCAGCTCCTACAATGAGCAGTTCTTC.

The count of this clone is one. This chain joins TRBV28 and TRBJ2-4, with D perhaps matching TRBD2 (5 bases). CDR1 and CDR2 (germline): MDHEN, SYDVKM. This CDR3 contains 15 residues. Trimming pared 3 bases from V and 0 bases from J, leaving 9 bases between. The chain's CDR3 is CASSFGGLAKNIQYF. CDR3 bases: TGTGCCAGCAGTTTTGGCGGACTAGCCAAAAACATTCAGTACTTC.

This clone was seen a single time. The chain employs TRBV6-6 and TRBJ2-3; perhaps TRBD2 as D (5 bases). Germline V lookup: CDR1 MNHNY, CDR2 SVGAGI (reference sequence). Trimming left V 2 bases short and J 4 bases short, with 10 bases between. CDR3 size: 14 residues. CDR3 amino acids: CASSYGETSDTQYF. As DNA, the CDR3 is TGTGCCAGCAGTTACGGGGAGACCTCAGATACGCAGTATTTT.

V gene TRBV5-1 combines with J gene TRBJ2-5; no definite D call. V lost 0 bases and J lost 2, with 11 bases in between. The CDR3 loop spans 15 amino acids. CDR1 SGHRS and CDR2 YFSETQ come from the germline V gene. Here the CDR3 reads CASSLGARRQETQYF. As DNA, the CDR3 is TGCGCCAGCAGCTTGGGCGCCCGCCGACAAGAGACCCAGTACTTC.

This clone was seen a handful of times. This chain connects TRBV6-2 or TRBV6-3 to TRBJ2-7; 7 bases match TRBD2. CDR1 is MNHEY, CDR2 SVGEGT, per germline. The CDR3 runs to 15 residues. V lost 2 bases and J lost 2; bases outside the gene matches: 6. Here the CDR3 DNA reads TGTGCCAGCAGTTACGTAGGTGGGGGGGCCTACGAGCAGTACTTC. Amino acid sequence: CASSYVGGGAYEQYF.

This clone was seen only a few times. The genes are TRBV5-1 and TRBJ1-4, with D tentatively TRBD1 (5 bases). This CDR3 is built from 16 residues. Germline values: CDR1 SGHRS, CDR2 YFSETQ. V lost 0 bases, J lost 4 bases, and 13 bases lay in between. The CDR3 is CASSLVQRGGNEKLFF. In DNA, the CDR3 is TGCGCCAGCAGCTTGGTCCAACGGGGGGGTAATGAAAAACTGTTTTTT. Full variable domain (outside the CDR3, taken from reference TRBV5-1 and TRBJ1-4): KAGVTQTPRYLIKTRGQQVTLSCSPISGHRSVSWYQQTPGQGLQFLFEYFSETQRNKGNFPGRFSGRQFSNSRSEMNVSTLELGDSALYLCASSLVQRGGNEKLFFGSGTQLSVL.